One sample yielded the 30 T cell receptor beta chains listed below, sequenced in a study of T-cell memory formation after mild COVID-19. Each CDR3 protein is one row after TCRdb ran MiXCR on the 5' RACE reads. Among about 340,000 distinct CDR3 sequences listed, roughly 21% were seen once. The sequenced material came from PBMCs or a T cell subset sorted from them (not recorded which). The receptors stem from an adult woman who had mild COVID-19 (a few samples of this study predate the infection). Cell type and time point are not known.

The V call is TRBV20-1, the J call TRBJ2-7; 8 nucleotides match TRBD1. Germline V gene sequence: CDR1 DFQATT, CDR2 SNEGSKA (reference sequence). Losses at the gene ends were 6 bases for V and 5 bases for J; bases not matched to a gene: 3. This CDR3 region has 11 residues. The CDR3 here is CSATDRDEQYF. Written as DNA, the CDR3 is TGCAGTGCCACGGACAGGGACGAGCAGTACTTC.

This chain links TRBV9 with TRBJ2-7, with D tentatively TRBD2 (7 bases). CDR1 SGDLS and CDR2 YYNGEE come from the germline V gene. The CDR3 loop spans 15 amino acids. The germline V and J ends were trimmed by 0 bases and 1 base, with 11 bases remaining between them. CDR3 DNA: TGTGCCAGCAGCGTAGGGGGGGGGACATCCTACGAGCAGTACTTC. Translated: CASSVGGGTSYEQYF.

The chain is built from TRBV12-5 and TRBJ1-2, with D uncertain. The CDR3 consists of 14 residues. The V and J ends lost 0 bases and 8 bases respectively, with 13 bases between them. Per germline, CDR1 LGHNT and CDR2 FRNRAP. Written as DNA, the CDR3 is TGTGCTAGTGGTTTGGTACCAGGCCCTGGAGGCTACACCTTC. Amino acid sequence: CASGLVPGPGGYTF.

Points on this clonotype: The junction and the germline gene differ at one end; a read error may be behind it. The rearrangement links TRBV7-3 to TRBJ1-1; TRBD1 matches at 7 bases. The CDR3 runs 14 residues. Looked up from germline, CDR1 is SGHTA and CDR2 is FQGTGA. In DNA, the CDR3 is TGTGCCAGCAGCGTAGGACAGGCAAACACTCAAGCTTTCTTT. Translated, it gives CASSVGQANTQAFF. Complete variable domain (other parts from reference TRBV7-3 and TRBJ1-1): GAGVSQTPSNKVTEKGKYVELRCDPISGHTALYWYRQSLGQGPEFLIYFQGTGAADDSGLPNDRFFAVRPEGSVSTLKIQRTERGDSAVYLCASSVGQANTQAFFGQGTRLTVV.

This clonotype was seen a few times. At one boundary the junction diverges from the germline segment, which might be a read error. The V call is TRBV6-5, the J call TRBJ2-7; a possible D gene is TRBD1 (5 bases). Germline loops: CDR1 MNHEY, CDR2 SVGAGI. This CDR3 spans 9 amino acids. CDR3 in DNA: TGTGCCAGCACCTTTGGGGCCAAGTTC. Its translation is CASTFGAKF.

The J gene is TRBJ2-1, the V gene TRBV10-3; the D gene is possibly TRBD1 (7 bases). V lost 10 bases to trimming and J lost 4 bases, with 17 bases between them. Per germline, CDR1 ENHRY and CDR2 SYGVKD. The CDR3 totals 14 residues. CDR3 sequence: CATKAGGGYNEQFF. CDR3 in DNA: TGTGCCACTAAGGCAGGGGGAGGATACAATGAGCAGTTCTTC.

The rearrangement links TRBV29-1 to TRBJ2-1; 7 bases line up with TRBD1. The J segment lost 5 bases and the V segment lost 3 bases, leaving 10 bases of the junction unmatched. The length of the CDR3 is 15 residues. Germline CDR1 is SQVTM and CDR2 is ANQGSEA. The CDR3 loop is CSVDVRAGGNNEQFF. The CDR3 DNA follows: TGCAGCGTTGACGTTCGGGCAGGGGGAAACAATGAGCAGTTCTTC.

Comments on this clonotype: Being one base from a much bigger clone, this may be a read error. CDR3 in amino acids: CASTSGGNTEAFF. CDR3 DNA sequence: TGTGCCAGCACCTCGGGGGGGAACACTGAAGCTTTCTTT. The V gene is TRBV2, the J gene TRBJ1-1; TRBD1 might be the D (5 bases). This CDR3 comprises 13 residues. V was clipped by 7 bases and J by 1 base, with 10 bases between them. The germline V gene encodes CDR1 SNHLY and CDR2 FYNNEI.

In its sample, this clonotype was seen a few times. This rearrangement joins TRBV7-6 to TRBJ2-7; D is unresolved. From germline, CDR1 is SGHVS and CDR2 FNYEAQ. The CDR3 is 16 amino acids. V gave up 1 base and J gave up 4 bases, with 17 bases separating them. The CDR3 bases are TGTGCCAGCAGCTTAGAGGGCCTTCCTATCGCTTACGAGCAGTACTTC. Translated, it gives CASSLEGLPIAYEQYF.

This clonotype was seen more than once but under ten times. This chain links TRBV12-3 or TRBV12-4 with TRBJ2-1; the D is unclear. Trimming cost V 2 bases and J 5 bases, with 7 bases left between them. The CDR3 extends over 13 amino acids. This chain's CDR3 is CASSLLVHNEQFF. The DNA of the CDR3 is TGTGCCAGCAGTTTACTTGTCCACAATGAGCAGTTCTTC.

The sample holds a few counts of this clonotype. This rearrangement joins TRBV4-1 to TRBJ2-7, with D perhaps assigned TRBD1 or TRBD2 (7 bases each). The CDR3 length is 15 residues. Germline V gives CDR1 MGHRA, CDR2 YSYEKL. Trimming stripped 1 base from V and 2 bases from J, with 12 bases between. CDR3 bases: TGCGCCAGCAGCCAAGGGGGAGGGGGCGCCTACGAGCAGTACTTC. Protein: CASSQGGGGAYEQYF.

The sample holds many counts of this clonotype. The rearrangement joins TRBV5-1 to TRBJ2-3; TRBD1 or TRBD2 may be the D gene (5 bases each). The ends were cut back, 4 bases at V and 0 bases at J, with 15 bases in the middle. The CDR3 is 16 amino acids. Germline V lookup: CDR1 SGHRS, CDR2 YFSETQ. Here the CDR3 DNA reads TGCGCCAGCAGCACCTTACCGGGACCCAGCACAGATACGCAGTATTTT. Its protein is CASSTLPGPSTDTQYF.

The chain couples TRBV11-2 to TRBJ2-5; no reliable D call. The CDR3 sequence is 10 residues long. Germline assignment: CDR1 SGHAT and CDR2 FQNNGV. With 8 bases removed from V and 5 bases from J, the gap between germline ends came to 6 bases. The CDR3 DNA reads TGTGCCAGCCGCTCGGAGACCCAGTACTTC. Amino acids: CASRSETQYF.

J is TRBJ1-4 and V is TRBV9; D is unclear. V was shortened by 4 bases and J by 2 bases, with 12 bases between the two germline ends. CDR3 length: 15 residues. CDR1 and CDR2 (germline): SGDLS, YYNGEE. CDR3 coding DNA: TGTGCCAGCAGCCCTAGTCCGTTGACTAATGAAAAACTGTTTTTT. Translation: CASSPSPLTNEKLFF. Drawing the rest from reference TRBV9 and TRBJ1-4, the complete variable domain is DSGVTQTPKHLITATGQRVTLRCSPRSGDLSVYWYQQSLDQGLQFLIQYYNGEERAKGNILERFSAQQFPDLHSELNLSSLELGDSALYFCASSPSPLTNEKLFFGSGTQLSVL.

In its sample, this clonotype was seen a few times. The J gene is TRBJ2-7, the V gene TRBV30; D is uncertain. Trimming cost V 0 bases and J 2 bases, with 8 bases left between them. Germline-derived CDR1 and CDR2 are GTSNPN and SVGIG (reference sequence). This CDR3 contains 13 residues. The CDR3 reads CAWSVNRPYEQYF. The CDR3, as DNA: TGTGCCTGGAGTGTCAATAGACCCTACGAGCAGTACTTC.

This clonotype has only one observation. This chain uses TRBV4-2 with TRBJ1-1; 7 bases match TRBD1. The CDR3 sequence is 15 residues long. Germline CDR1 reads LGHNA; CDR2 reads YNFKEQ. Trimming cost V 1 base and J 1 base; bases outside gene matches: 3. CDR3 in amino acids: CASSQVWTGNTEAFF. In nucleotides, the CDR3 is TGTGCCAGCAGCCAAGTTTGGACAGGGAACACTGAAGCTTTCTTT.

This clonotype turned up a few times. J is TRBJ2-1 and V is TRBV19; weak D call: TRBD1 (5 bases). V gave up 9 bases and J gave up 8 bases, with 8 bases separating them. CDR1 is LNHDA, CDR2 SQIVND, per germline (reference sequence). The length of the CDR3 is 10 residues. CDR3: CASLGDEQFF. CDR3 nucleotides: TGTGCCAGCCTAGGGGATGAGCAGTTCTTC.

In this sample, this clonotype turned up a few times. The chain is built from TRBV9 and TRBJ2-3; 11 bases match TRBD2. Germline CDR1 is SGDLS and CDR2 is YYNGEE. V shed 4 bases, J shed 6 bases, and the junction held 4 bases outside the gene matches. This CDR3 comprises 14 residues. The CDR3 protein is CASSLRLAGDTQYF. In nucleotides, the CDR3 is TGTGCCAGCAGCCTCCGACTAGCGGGGGATACGCAGTATTTT.

Details on this clonotype: With a much larger clone just one base away, this may be a read error. The chain combines TRBV24-1 with TRBJ2-3; D uncertain. The germline V gene has CDR1 KGHDR and CDR2 SFDVKD. CDR3 length: 11 amino acids. The chain's CDR3 is CATANTDMQYF. The CDR3 region has the DNA TGTGCCACCGCCAACACAGATATGCAGTATTTT.

This clonotype was counted between two and nine times. The chain links TRBV12-3 or TRBV12-4 to TRBJ2-7; 9 positions agree with TRBD1. V lost 2 bases, J lost 6 bases, and 2 bases stayed unmatched. This CDR3 is 13 amino acids long. CDR3 protein: CASSLTTGGEQYF. As DNA, the CDR3 is TGTGCCAGCAGTTTAACGACAGGGGGCGAGCAGTACTTC.

V usage is TRBV11-3 and J usage is TRBJ2-5; 10 nucleotides match TRBD2. Germline lookup yields CDR1 SGHNT and CDR2 YENEEA. V trimming: 5 bases; J trimming: 2 bases; junction bases outside the gene matches: 2. The CDR3 loop spans 14 amino acids. CDR3 sequence reads: CASSELAGQETQYF. The CDR3 nucleotides are TGTGCCAGCAGCGAACTAGCGGGACAAGAGACCCAGTACTTC.

The rearrangement joins TRBV7-6 to TRBJ1-1; D not certain. The CDR3 sequence is 14 residues long. Germline V gene lookup returns CDR1 SGHVS and CDR2 FNYEAQ. Between the trimmed V and J ends, which lost 1 base and 5 bases, there was a span of 11 bases. This CDR3 reads CASSLEAGETEAFF. The CDR3 nucleotides are TGTGCCAGCAGCTTAGAGGCCGGGGAAACTGAAGCTTTCTTT.

CDR3 nucleotides: TGTGCCAGCAGCGCGGAGACACCCAGCACAGATACGCAGTATTTT. As protein: CASSAETPSTDTQYF. The rearrangement uses TRBV9 and TRBJ2-3, with D unresolved. The CDR3 sequence is 15 residues long. V was trimmed by 3 bases and J by 0 bases, leaving 11 bases between them. In germline, CDR1 is SGDLS, CDR2 YYNGEE.

The chain uses TRBV12-3 or TRBV12-4 and TRBJ2-1; 12 bases match TRBD2. The V segment lost 5 bases and the J segment 7 bases; nucleotides outside the gene matches: 9. The CDR3 covers 16 residues. CDR3 coding DNA: TGTGCCAGCAGTCCGACCACTAGCGGGGGGAGGAATGAGCAGTTCTTC. Its translation is CASSPTTSGGRNEQFF.

The chain links TRBV6-6 to TRBJ2-7; 7 nucleotides match TRBD2. Germline V gene lookup returns CDR1 MNHNY and CDR2 SVGAGI (reference sequence). J lost 6 bases, V lost 9 bases, and 20 bases had no gene match. This CDR3 region has 16 residues. The CDR3, as DNA: TGTGCCAGTCGGGGGGACGGCCGATGGGTTTTCTCCGAGCAGTACTTC. It yields the protein CASRGDGRWVFSEQYF.

The genes are TRBV11-1 and TRBJ2-7; the D gene is possibly TRBD1 (5 bases). From germline, CDR1 is SGHAT and CDR2 FQDESV (reference sequence). Trimming removed 3 bases at V and 5 bases at J, with 14 bases between. The CDR3 extends over 14 amino acids. CDR3 sequence: CASSFRAGSHEQYF. The DNA of the CDR3 is TGTGCCAGCAGCTTTAGGGCAGGGTCGCACGAGCAGTACTTC.

This clonotype was detected a few times. V and J are TRBV2 and TRBJ2-7; D not resolved. V dropped 0 bases and J dropped 2 bases, with 5 bases sitting between them. CDR1 is SNHLY, CDR2 FYNNEI, per germline. The CDR3 length is 13 residues. DNA of the CDR3: TGTGCCAGCAGTGAAGCGGGTACCTACGAGCAGTACTTC. Amino acid sequence: CASSEAGTYEQYF. The full variable domain, completed using reference TRBV2 and TRBJ2-7, is EPEVTQTPSHQVTQMGQEVILRCVPISNHLYFYWYRQILGQKVEFLVSFYNNEISEKSEIFDDQFSVERPDGSNFTLKIRSTKLEDSAMYFCASSEAGTYEQYFGPGTRLTVT.

This clonotype was recorded at least ten times. The J gene is TRBJ2-2, the V gene TRBV20-1, with 9 bases that match TRBD1. J lost 4 bases, V lost 3 bases, and 6 bases had no gene match. The germline V gene encodes CDR1 DFQATT and CDR2 SNEGSKA (reference sequence). The CDR3 runs to 15 residues. The CDR3 nucleotides read TGCAGTGCTAGTGACTCGGACAGGGGCACCGGGGAGCTGTTTTTT. It yields the protein CSASDSDRGTGELFF.

This clonotype was detected a few times. The V call is TRBV30, the J call TRBJ2-7; 7 bases line up with TRBD1. The germline V gene encodes CDR1 GTSNPN and CDR2 SVGIG (reference sequence). This CDR3 has 12 amino acids. J gave up 2 bases and V 4 bases, and 2 bases lay outside the gene matches. CDR3 sequence (DNA): TGTGCCTGGAAGGACAGGCCCTACGAGCAGTACTTC. This codes for CAWKDRPYEQYF.

In this sample, this clonotype turned up a few times. This rearrangement joins TRBV6-6 to TRBJ2-2; 7 bases map to TRBD2. The CDR3 sequence is 13 residues long. Germline V gene sequence: CDR1 MNHNY, CDR2 SVGAGI (reference sequence). V trimming: 6 bases; J trimming: 6 bases; junction bases outside the gene matches: 4. CDR3 in amino acids: CASSWTRSGELFF. The CDR3 DNA reads TGTGCCAGCAGCTGGACTAGATCCGGGGAGCTGTTTTTT.